The following is a T cell receptor beta chain sequence with its context. The data derive from a study of blood T cell repertoires in COVID-19. Study context: T cells, B-cell-depleted T cells, or PBMCs supplied cDNA or gDNA.

CDR3 size: 15 residues. Germline lookup yields CDR1 SGHRS and CDR2 YFSETQ. V gave up 4 bases and J gave up 0 bases, with 13 bases separating them. How the authors handled the data: Reference gene primer amplification in the assay estimated nucleated cell counts. The method was immunoSEQ multiplex PCR; TCRdb's version includes in-frame clones alone and lacks a portion of them. V and J calls and clone size are those listed in that table; D and trimming were worked out from the DNA. The sample includes 130,000 to 150,000 clones, roughly 89% of them seen just once. The chain is built from TRBV5-1 and TRBJ1-1; D is unclear. The clonotype originates from a woman between 40 and 50 years old with acute or convalescent COVID-19. The sequenced material came from peripheral blood. CDR3 DNA: TGCGCCAGCAGCATAGAAGTGGCGGTGAACACTGAAGCTTTCTTT. It specifies CASSIEVAVNTEAFF.